The next 10 T cell receptor beta chains were all read from a single sample in a study of CD8 T cells in Susac syndrome. Random-hexamer reverse transcription was applied to about 0.5 to 1 ug RNA. Each CDR3 protein is one row after TCRdb ran MiXCR on the immunoSEQ multiplex PCR reads. Found here are more than 150,000 distinct CDR3 sequences, about 95% of them singletons; the top ten hold 0.14% to 0.15%. Source material: CD8+ T cells from PBMCs. These TCRs come from a human donor with multiple sclerosis.

The chain uses TRBV5-6 and TRBJ2-2; no reliable D call. Trimming shortened V by 4 bases and J by 7 bases, and 8 bases separated the two germline ends. Germline loops: CDR1 SGHDT, CDR2 YYEEEE. CDR3 length: 12 amino acids. The CDR3: CASSEGIGELFF. The CDR3 DNA is TGTGCCAGCAGCGAAGGCATCGGGGAGCTGTTTTTT.

This chain links TRBV11-2 with TRBJ2-7, with 13 bases fitting TRBD2. J lost 3 bases, V lost 1 base, and 6 bases had no gene match. Germline CDR1 and CDR2: SGHAT and FQNNGV. This CDR3 is built from 17 residues. CDR3: CASSLVLAGGMFYEQYF. The CDR3 nucleotides read TGTGCCAGCAGCTTAGTACTAGCGGGGGGGATGTTCTACGAGCAGTACTTC.

The chain employs TRBV21-1 and TRBJ1-1. TRBV21-1 is an annotated pseudogene. The CDR3 consists of 15 residues. Here the CDR3 reads CASSKGSEKNTEAFF. DNA for the CDR3: TGTGCCAGCAGCAAAGGGTCAGAAAAAAACACTGAAGCTTTCTTT.

This chain connects TRBV29-1 to TRBJ1-1; no clear D gene. V was cut by 6 bases and J by 7 bases, with 9 bases left in between. Germline CDR1 reads SQVTM; CDR2 reads ANQGSEA. This CDR3 region has 10 residues. The CDR3, as DNA: TGCAGCGTAACAGCGGGTGAAGCTTTCTTT. It translates to CSVTAGEAFF.

The V gene is TRBV15, the J gene TRBJ1-2; no firm D call. This CDR3 is 15 amino acids long. Between the trimmed V and J ends, which lost 0 bases and 3 bases, there was a span of 11 bases. Germline CDR1 is LNHNV and CDR2 is YYDKDF (reference sequence). CDR3 DNA sequence: TGTGCCACCAGCAGAGATAGGAGCGGGTACTATGGCTACACCTTC. Translated, it gives CATSRDRSGYYGYTF.

The chain couples TRBV20-1 to TRBJ2-7, with no clear D. V was pared by 0 bases and J by 0 bases, with 12 bases between. Germline assignment: CDR1 DFQATT and CDR2 SNEGSKA (reference sequence). The CDR3 contains 15 residues. The CDR3 loop is CSARDPEQSSYEQYV. CDR3 nucleotide sequence: TGCAGTGCTAGAGATCCGGAACAGAGCTCCTACGAGCAGTACGTC.

This sequence joins TRBV6-6 and TRBJ1-1; D unclear. Trimming took 10 bases from V and 4 from J, leaving 13 bases between them. Germline V CDR1 and CDR2: MNHNY, SVGAGI (reference sequence). CDR3 length: 12 residues. CDR3 protein: CAIGSLATEAFF. DNA for the CDR3: TGTGCCATCGGGAGCTTGGCCACTGAAGCTTTCTTT.

The chain is built from TRBV3-1 and TRBJ2-7, with D perhaps TRBD1 (6 bases). The germline V gene has CDR1 LGHDT and CDR2 YNNKEL (reference sequence). V was cut by 4 bases and J by 3 bases, with 10 bases left in between. The CDR3 covers 13 residues. The chain's CDR3 is CASSPRTDYEQYF. Here the CDR3 DNA reads TGTGCCAGCAGCCCCCGGACAGACTACGAGCAGTACTTC.

The chain recombines TRBV20-1 with TRBJ1-2; possible D gene TRBD1, 6 bases. Trimming removed 3 bases from V and 2 bases from J, with 13 bases in between. CDR3 length: 14 residues. CDR1 is DFQATT and CDR2 is SNEGSKA in the germline V gene (reference sequence). The CDR3 sequence is CSARENRENYGYTF. DNA of the CDR3: TGCAGTGCTAGGGAGAACAGGGAAAACTATGGCTACACCTTC.

This clonotype was observed once. The CDR3 DNA is TGTGCCAGCAGCTTCAAGGCCTCCGCTTCTTGGTACTTC. Translation: CASSFKASASWYF. This chain links TRBV11-2 with TRBJ2-7; D ambiguous. Trimming took 3 bases from V and 12 from J, leaving 18 bases between them. Germline CDR1 SGHAT, CDR2 FQNNGV. The CDR3 consists of 13 residues.